This T cell receptor (beta chain) was observed in a study of Ad26.COV2.S vaccination and SARS-CoV-2 variants (dated by TCRdb to about 2021). Some background on the complete study: Vaccine-arm donors were drawn from COV1001, a multicentre, randomized, double-blind, placebo-controlled phase I-IIa trial of Ad26.COV2.S in healthy adults. Throughout the experiments and outcome assessment, investigators stayed blinded to trial group allocation. A total of some 30 samples were included in the TCR-sequenced set, comprising some 20 Ad26.COV2.S vaccine recipients, 5 placebo recipients and 8 SARS-CoV-2 convalescent individuals. Trial participants were randomized into five groups of five, in which low-dose or high-dose Ad26.COV2.S was given once or twice, or placebo was given on both occasions. Dosing of Ad26.COV2.S was intramuscular, at either 5x10^10 or 1x10^11 viral particles, delivered as one shot or as two shots spaced 56 days apart. Sequencing of the TCRbeta repertoire served to evaluate the specificity and breadth of SARS-CoV-2-reactive T cell receptors following Ad26.COV2.S vaccination.

Study-wide findings and limitations: Compared with placebo recipients, Ad26.COV2.S recipients showed higher spike-specific TCR breadth (P = 0.0014). The study lacked the statistical power to compare responses across vaccine doses or regimens. The authors noted that the TCR breadth and depth analyses may have underestimated total T cell responses. Substantial breadth of spike-specific CD8+ and CD4+ T cell responses was reported after vaccination. Non-spike TCR breadth was comparable between vaccine and placebo recipients, consistent with the vaccine containing only spike.

The immunoSEQ Assay was used to sequence TCRbeta CDR3 regions. After extraction, genomic DNA underwent amplification by bias-controlled multiplex PCR, followed by high-throughput sequencing. The source study handled its data this way. To quantify the absolute abundance of each unique TCRbeta CDR3 region, sequences were collapsed and filtered. T cell fraction was estimated by normalizing TCRbeta template counts to usable DNA, which was measured by amplifying reference genes present in all nucleated cells. Repertoire TCRs were annotated as SARS-CoV-2-specific by exact matching of V gene, CDR3 amino acid sequence and J gene to a known reactive TCR set. The reference SARS-CoV-2 TCR set was obtained from MIRA and was filtered for enrichment in COVID-19-positive ImmuneCODE repertoires, whereby public or cross-reactive TCRs were removed. Based on the MIRA antigens, annotated TCRs were further analysed at the level of specific ORF or position within ORF. Depth was the summed frequency of annotated unique rearrangements, while breadth was defined as annotated unique rearrangements over total unique productive rearrangements. Two-sided Wilcoxon rank-sum tests were applied when comparing TCR breadth between groups. In its TCRdb copy, this immuneACCESS table keeps in-frame sequences only and misses some clones. Where compared with another copy, unresolved V genes explain less than half of these, and the others have no known cause. V and J calls and clone size are copied from that table; D and trimming were computed from the DNA. This sample is represented by under 550,000 clones; around 90% of them were singletons. The leading ten clones occupy 12% of the sample.

Notes on this clone: Its antigen is unknown. Base qualities are not recorded, but no much larger clone differs from it by a single base.

Relative to germline, V is missing 3 bases and J is missing 7 bases, with 6 bases of the junction outside any gene match. The CDR3 starts with the cysteine, ends with the phenylalanine, and has 14 residues. This entry keeps only the CDR3 DNA: 42 bases, framed from base 1. CDR1 and CDR2, looked up from the germline V gene, are SGHRS and YFSETQ. This specimen's treatment or condition label, per the study, means: 15 to 20 received Ad26.COV2.S at low or high dose, single or two shots; roughly five received placebo; per-sample allocation not given. Repertoires of vaccine and placebo recipients were sequenced from samples collected on day 63 after the first injection. Cohort 1b enrolled about two dozen adults aged 18-55 years at a single site in Boston, USA, between 29 July and 7 August 2020. Ad26.COV2.S consisted of a replication-incompetent adenovirus type 26 vector by which a prefusion-stabilized SARS-CoV-2 spike protein from the original Wuhan strain was expressed.

Sequencing used peripheral blood, obtained in a trial of Ad26.COV2.S vaccine versus placebo. In this chain, TRBV5-1 is recombined with TRBJ1-4, and 7 junction bases match TRBD1. The sequence was collected from a person between 18 and 59 years old who received the Ad26.COV2.S COVID-19 vaccine or a placebo. The nucleotide sequence is given as TGCGCCAGCAGCTCACAGGGGTTTACTGAAAAACTGTTTTTT. It encodes CASSSQGFTEKLFF.